The 17 T cell receptor beta chains presented below share a single source sample, sequenced in a study of somatic mutations in cytotoxic T cells in rheumatoid arthritis. The protocol was immunoSEQ multiplex PCR, while the TCRdb copy is restricted to in-frame clones and leaves out a portion. This sample has about 11,000 clones, with about 80% found just once. The sequenced material came from CD8+ T cells sorted from blood. The origin of the receptors is a woman in her sixties with rheumatoid arthritis.

The V and J genes are TRBV5-1 and TRBJ2-7; D is uncertain. The germline CDR1 and CDR2 sequences are SGHRS and YFSETQ. V lost 5 bases to trimming and J lost 5 bases, with 11 bases between them. The CDR3 extends over 12 amino acids. This chain's CDR3 is CASSQPSDEQYF. CDR3 DNA sequence: TGCGCCAGCAGTCAACCCAGCGACGAGCAGTACTTC.

The rearrangement joins TRBV28 to TRBJ2-5; the match to TRBD2 covers 8 bases. The J call may be faulty, since TRBJ2-7 better matches the DNA end. Germline loops: CDR1 MDHEN, CDR2 SYDVKM. The CDR3 extends over 13 amino acids. The CDR3 nucleotides are TGTGCCAGCCTTCTAGCGGGCACCTACGAGCAGTACTTC. Residues: CASLLAGTYEQYF.

The chain combines TRBV23-1 with TRBJ1-1; the D gene is possibly TRBD1 (5 bases). TRBV23-1 is an ORF, and what it does is uncertain. The CDR3 runs to 14 residues. Trimming took 3 bases from V and 1 from J, leaving 9 bases between them. CDR3 amino acids: CASSHCRENTEAFF. CDR3 nucleotide sequence: TGCGCCAGCAGTCATTGCAGGGAGAACACTGAAGCTTTCTTT.

This clone was seen just once. This chain connects TRBV28 to TRBJ2-2; D not resolved. This CDR3 is 15 amino acids long. Germline values: CDR1 MDHEN, CDR2 SYDVKM. Trimming took 7 bases from V and 0 from J, leaving 12 bases between them. CDR3 coding DNA: TGTGCCAGCATGATCGGCGGAACGAACACCGGGGAGCTGTTTTTT. Amino acids: CASMIGGTNTGELFF. Based on the CDR3 plus reference TRBV28 and TRBJ2-2, the full variable domain is DVKVTQSSRYLVKRTGEKVFLECVQDMDHENMFWYRQDPGLGLRLIYFSYDVKMKEKGDIPEGYSVSREKKERFSLILESASTNQTSMYLCASMIGGTNTGELFFGEGSRLTVL.

This clone has a single count. The V and J genes are TRBV7-2 and TRBJ2-3; 10 bases align to TRBD2. Germline CDR1 is SGHTA and CDR2 is FQGNSA. This CDR3 contains 15 residues. Losses at the gene ends were 5 bases for V and 5 bases for J; bases not matched to a gene: 7. DNA of the CDR3: TGTGCCAGCAGCCCTAGCGGGAGTGTCAGAGATACGCAGTATTTT. This gives the protein CASSPSGSVRDTQYF.

V is TRBV5-6 and J is TRBJ2-3; TRBD1 matches at 9 bases. Germline lookup yields CDR1 SGHDT and CDR2 YYEEEE. This CDR3 comprises 15 residues. The trim removed 3 bases at V and 2 bases at J, leaving 4 bases unmatched. The CDR3 coding sequence is TGTGCCAGCAGCTCGTACAGGGGGCACACAGATACGCAGTATTTT. Protein sequence: CASSSYRGHTDTQYF. The entire variable domain, with the rest obtained from reference TRBV5-6 and TRBJ2-3, is as follows: DAGVTQSPTHLIKTRGQQVTLRCSPKSGHDTVSWYQQALGQGPQFIFQYYEEEERQRGNFPDRFSGHQFPNYSSELNVNALLLGDSALYLCASSSYRGHTDTQYFGPGTRLTVL.

The chain uses TRBV6-5 and TRBJ2-1; tentative D call: TRBD2 (6 bases). The CDR3 sequence is 14 residues long. V lost 5 bases and J 8 bases, leaving 16 bases between the germline ends. Germline assignment: CDR1 MNHEY and CDR2 SVGAGI. The DNA for the CDR3 is TGTGCCAGCAGTCAGAGGGGTCGGGACTATGAGCAGTTCTTC. Its translation: CASSQRGRDYEQFF.

The V gene is TRBV27, the J gene TRBJ1-2, with unresolved D. CDR1 and CDR2 (germline): MNHEY, SMNVEV (reference sequence). The ends were cut back, 2 bases at V and 3 bases at J, with 10 bases in the middle. This CDR3 has 14 amino acids. CDR3 DNA sequence: TGTGCCAGCAGTTTAGGGCAGGCCCACTATGGCTACACCTTC. Translation: CASSLGQAHYGYTF.

The chain recombines TRBV16 with TRBJ1-5; 11 bases fit TRBD1. V trimming: 1 base; J trimming: 6 bases; junction bases outside the gene matches: 2. In germline, CDR1 is KGHSY, CDR2 FQNENV. The CDR3 has 15 amino acids. The CDR3 region is CASSQWTGGFQPQHF. The CDR3 region has the DNA TGTGCCAGCAGCCAATGGACAGGGGGCTTTCAGCCCCAGCATTTT.

The chain links TRBV27 to TRBJ1-2; 8 nucleotides line up with TRBD1. Per germline, CDR1 MNHEY and CDR2 SMNVEV (reference sequence). This CDR3 spans 16 amino acids. V shed 6 bases and J 5 bases; nucleotides not matched to a gene: 14. In nucleotides, the CDR3 is TGTGCCAGCAGCACAGGACAGGGCCTTCCCGTATATGGCTACACCTTC. It encodes CASSTGQGLPVYGYTF.

This chain joins TRBV7-2 and TRBJ1-4; D is unclear. V lost 0 bases and J lost 5, with 4 bases in between. Germline V gene data show CDR1 as SGHTA and CDR2 as FQGNSA. The CDR3 length is 13 residues. The CDR3 region has the DNA TGTGCCAGCAGCTTAGCACAGAATGAAAAACTGTTTTTT. The encoded protein is CASSLAQNEKLFF.

This clone was observed a single time. The chain couples TRBV19 to TRBJ1-1; no clear D gene. This CDR3 is built from 13 residues. V was trimmed by 8 bases and J by 1 base, leaving 11 bases between them. Looked up from germline, CDR1 is LNHDA and CDR2 is SQIVND (reference sequence). The CDR3 DNA sequence: TGTGCCAGTTTGGGAGGCAGGAACACTGAAGCTTTCTTT. This translates into CASLGGRNTEAFF.

The gene calls are TRBV19 and TRBJ2-1; 10 bases match TRBD2. Germline V lookup: CDR1 LNHDA, CDR2 SQIVND (reference sequence). The CDR3 spans 15 residues. The V segment lost 3 bases and the J segment 8 bases; nucleotides outside the gene matches: 7. Written as DNA, the CDR3 is TGTGCCAGTAGTATCGCTAGCGGGAGTGGGTATGAGCAGTTCTTC. Translation: CASSIASGSGYEQFF.

This chain uses TRBV5-4 with TRBJ1-2; 8 bases are a match to TRBD1. The V segment lost 4 bases and the J segment 10 bases; nucleotides outside the gene matches: 15. The CDR3 runs to 15 residues. Germline loops: CDR1 SGHNT, CDR2 YYREEE (reference sequence). The CDR3: CASSALYDRGKNYTF. For the CDR3, the DNA is TGTGCCAGCAGCGCCTTATATGACAGGGGAAAAAACTACACCTTC.

The rearrangement joins TRBV7-6 to TRBJ1-5; D is possibly TRBD1 (5 bases). The germline V gene encodes CDR1 SGHVS and CDR2 FNYEAQ. Trimming left V 1 base short and J 5 bases short, with 6 bases between. The CDR3 spans 13 residues. The CDR3 reads CASSLGGDQPQHF. The CDR3 nucleotides are TGTGCCAGCAGCTTAGGGGGCGATCAGCCCCAGCATTTT.

This rearrangement joins TRBV7-2 to TRBJ1-4; 7 nucleotides align to TRBD1. Trimming took 0 bases from V and 7 from J; bases not matched to a gene: 5. Germline lookup yields CDR1 SGHTA and CDR2 FQGNSA. The CDR3 loop spans 15 amino acids. The chain's CDR3 is CASSLASGQVEKLFF. The CDR3 DNA reads TGTGCCAGCAGCTTAGCGAGCGGACAGGTTGAAAAACTGTTTTTT.

V gene TRBV28 combines with J gene TRBJ2-3, with D unclear. The V gene lost 6 bases and the J gene lost 1 base, with 11 bases spanning the gap. Germline V CDR1 and CDR2: MDHEN, SYDVKM. The CDR3 is made up of 14 amino acids. The CDR3 region is CASRVDTRTDTQYF. CDR3 nucleotide sequence: TGTGCCAGCAGAGTCGACACCCGCACAGATACGCAGTATTTT.